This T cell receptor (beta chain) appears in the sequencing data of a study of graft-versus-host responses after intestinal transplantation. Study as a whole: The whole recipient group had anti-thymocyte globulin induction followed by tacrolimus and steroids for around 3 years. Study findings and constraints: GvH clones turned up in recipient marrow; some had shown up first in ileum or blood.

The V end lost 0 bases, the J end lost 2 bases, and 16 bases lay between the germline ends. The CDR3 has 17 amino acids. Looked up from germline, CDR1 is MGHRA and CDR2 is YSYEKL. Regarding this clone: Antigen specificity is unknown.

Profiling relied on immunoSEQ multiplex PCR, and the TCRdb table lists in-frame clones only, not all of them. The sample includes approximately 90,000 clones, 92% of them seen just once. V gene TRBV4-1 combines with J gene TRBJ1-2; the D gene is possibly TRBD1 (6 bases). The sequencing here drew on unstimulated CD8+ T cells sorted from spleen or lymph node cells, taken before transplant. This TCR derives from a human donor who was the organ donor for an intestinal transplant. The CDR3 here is CASSQDIRQAANYGYTF. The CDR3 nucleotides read TGCGCCAGCAGCCAAGATATTAGACAGGCCGCCAACTATGGCTACACCTTC.